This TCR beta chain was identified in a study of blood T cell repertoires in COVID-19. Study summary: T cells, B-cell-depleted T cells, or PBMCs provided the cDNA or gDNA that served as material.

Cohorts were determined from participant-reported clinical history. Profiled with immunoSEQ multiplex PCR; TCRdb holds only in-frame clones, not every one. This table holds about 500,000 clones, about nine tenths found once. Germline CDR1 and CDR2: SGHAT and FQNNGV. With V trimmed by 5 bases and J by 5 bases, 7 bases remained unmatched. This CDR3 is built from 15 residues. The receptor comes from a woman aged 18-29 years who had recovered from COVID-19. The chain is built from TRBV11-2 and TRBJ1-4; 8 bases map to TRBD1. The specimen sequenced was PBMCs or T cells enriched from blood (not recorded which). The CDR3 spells CASSTPQGVNEKLFF. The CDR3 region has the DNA TGTGCCAGCAGCACTCCACAGGGGGTGAATGAAAAACTGTTTTTT.